This T cell receptor (beta chain) was identified in a study of blood T cells in healthy people across ages (dated by TCRdb to between 2015 and 2016). Study-wide context: In model experiments, roughly one uniquely barcoded TCR beta cDNA molecule per two T cells was captured by template switching. To avoid experimental bias, donors of different ages were randomly spread across the sequencing lanes. The study analyzed two additional independent replicas of 1 million unique cDNA reads from the same blood draw for two donors, one aged 18 to 30 and one aged 80 or older. Donors were grouped into four age groups: young (average 16 years), middle-aged (approximately 41), aged (about 60) and long-lived (roughly 80). Age-related changes in TCR beta repertoire diversity were measured in the study by deep sequencing normalized with unique cDNA molecular identifiers.

CDR1 is given as SQVTM and CDR2 as ANQGSEA, both from the germline V gene. The CDR3 runs 14 residues from the cysteine to the phenylalanine. Kept here is only the CDR3 DNA, which spans 42 bases and is read in frame from base 1. Relative to germline, V is missing 7 bases and J is missing 4 bases, with 10 bases of the junction outside any gene match. The donors were a few dozen Caucasian individuals from Russia, aged about 6 to 100 years, who were systemically healthy. Ten milliliters of peripheral blood were drawn from each donor into EDTA-treated Vacutainer tubes. Ficoll-Paque density-gradient centrifugation was used to isolate PBMCs, with at least 6.5 million per sample. Total RNA, at least 6 micrograms per sample, was extracted from PBMCs with Trizol reagent. For every donor, flow cytometry on a PBMC aliquot measured the percentage of naive CD45RAhigh/CD27high T cells. What the research found in general, with its limitations: Estimates of total diversity based on one million sequenced T cells were considered lower bounds and underestimates. Compared with the aged group, the long-lived group had more naive CD4+ T cells, fewer expanded clones and increased TCR diversity, suggesting age selection. As age increased, observed TCR beta diversity per million T cells dropped in a roughly linear way, and a significant reduction was already evident by age about 40. Because profiling used bulk unsorted PBMCs, naive and antigen-experienced compartments could not be compared conclusively. The percentage of naive T cells measured by flow cytometry correlated strongly with observed TCR beta diversity. Because donor CMV infection status was unknown, age-related changes in expanded clonotypes were potentially confounded.

The library was built by means of 5' RACE. The sequencer was an Illumina HiSeq 2500. A second roughly 6 to 12 cycle PCR used a sample-barcoded 5' primer and a J-beta primer mix. A unique molecular identifier was introduced onto each TCR beta cDNA molecule by a template-switch 5' adaptor carrying 12 random nucleotides. At least 2.5 million CDR3-containing paired-end reads were obtained from each sample. First-strand cDNA synthesis was performed from all RNA using the Mint cDNA synthesis kit, with priming by a TRBC-specific oligonucleotide. Following uracil-DNA glycosylase treatment, all cDNA underwent a first 18-cycle PCR with the universal primers M1SS and BC2_uni_R. As for the authors' bioinformatics: For normalization, 1 million high-quality reads, each with a distinct molecular identifier, were randomly selected from each sample. Instead of being binned into consensus sequences, reads that shared molecular identifiers were thrown out. CDR3 identification, clonotype clustering and error correction used MiTCR with a Q25 quality threshold and the strictest error-elimination algorithm. A nonparametric unseen species model with Euler transformation was used to estimate lower-bound total TCR beta diversity. TCRdb reran the public reads through fastp at Q25 and MiXCR, keeping productive beta chains. A single entry per CDR3 protein holds the most common genes and DNA from its merged rows. None of the V and J calls come from the authors' own analysis; TCRdb made them. This sample lists some 800,000 distinct CDR3 sequences; approximately 48% were detected once. The ten largest clones take up roughly a fifth of the sample.

This clonotype was counted at least ten times. Which antigen it targets is not known. No clone much larger than this one lies a single base away; base qualities are absent. The clonotype comes from a man aged 55 to 70 in good health. The rearrangement combines TRBV29-1 with TRBJ2-1; 7 middle bases align to TRBD2. Sequencing was carried out using blood. DNA sequence: TGCAGCGCCGGGAGGACGGGGGGATACAATGAGCAGTTCTTC. It is translated as CSAGRTGGYNEQFF.